A single sample is the source of the 23 T cell receptor beta chains below, sequenced in a study of response to subunit inactivated influenza vaccine (dated by TCRdb to between 2017 and 2018). The library was built by means of RT-PCR. The sequencer was an Illumina HiSeq 2500. The public reads were quality trimmed at Q25 with fastp and then assembled into clones with MiXCR by TCRdb, keeping productive beta chains. Every distinct CDR3 protein forms one entry, paired with its most common genes and DNA. The sample table shows around 530,000 distinct CDR3 sequences, and about 17% are seen once. Of the sample, less than 4% is held by the ten largest clones. The sample here was CD4+ T cells sorted from PBMCs, taken less than 30 months after vaccination. These receptors were collected from a man between 50 and 69 years old who received an inactivated influenza vaccine. Donor details come from another sample of the same person, matched by shared clones.

This clonotype showed up many times. The V gene is TRBV29-1, the J gene TRBJ2-4; D perhaps matches TRBD1 (5 bases). This CDR3 is 12 amino acids long. V was shortened by 3 bases and J by 6 bases, with 9 bases between the two germline ends. Germline V gives CDR1 SQVTM, CDR2 ANQGSEA. In DNA form, the CDR3 reads TGCAGCGTTGAGATAGGGGCAAACATTCAGTACTTC. This gives the protein CSVEIGANIQYF.

The sample holds a few counts of this clonotype. The chain uses TRBV6-2 or TRBV6-3 and TRBJ1-1, with 7 bases identical to TRBD1. The CDR3 spans 14 residues. After removal of 7 bases from V and 0 bases from J, the junction contained 5 bases not matched to a gene. Looked up from germline, CDR1 is MNHEY and CDR2 is SVGEGT. DNA of the CDR3: TGTGCCAGCATGAGACAGGGCCTGAACACTGAAGCTTTCTTT. It specifies CASMRQGLNTEAFF.

The sample holds a few counts of this clonotype. V and J are TRBV20-1 and TRBJ1-1; D not certain. This CDR3 is 14 amino acids long. In germline, CDR1 is DFQATT, CDR2 SNEGSKA (reference sequence). V was pared by 0 bases and J by 3 bases, with 11 bases between. CDR3 in DNA: TGCAGTGCTAGAGATCTGGCAAGGTACACTGAAGCTTTCTTT. This codes for CSARDLARYTEAFF.

The rearrangement links TRBV12-3 or TRBV12-4 to TRBJ2-2; no reliable D call. V gave up 7 bases and J gave up 5 bases, with 14 bases separating them. The CDR3 covers 14 residues. CDR3 in DNA: TGTGCCAGCACCAACATTGTCGGTACCGGGGAGCTGTTTTTT. This gives the protein CASTNIVGTGELFF.

This chain uses TRBV29-1 with TRBJ2-2, with D perhaps TRBD2 (5 bases). V was clipped by 3 bases and J by 0 bases, with 8 bases between them. Germline values: CDR1 SQVTM, CDR2 ANQGSEA. CDR3 length equals 14 residues. The DNA of the CDR3 is TGCAGCGTTGAGCAGGAGGCGAACACCGGGGAGCTGTTTTTT. This gives the protein CSVEQEANTGELFF.

This clonotype has a handful of counts. The chain uses TRBV29-1 and TRBJ2-3, with unresolved D. Germline-derived CDR1 and CDR2 are SQVTM and ANQGSEA. V lost 4 bases to trimming and J lost 3 bases, with 17 bases between them. The CDR3 sequence is 15 residues long. The CDR3 DNA follows: TGCAGCGTTGTAGGTCTTCCGCTGGGAACAGATACGCAGTATTTT. As protein: CSVVGLPLGTDTQYF.

V gene TRBV12-3 or TRBV12-4 combines with J gene TRBJ2-2; the match to TRBD1 covers 11 bases. The CDR3 runs 15 residues. Trimming took 6 bases from V and 7 from J; bases not matched to a gene: 7. The CDR3 here is CASSPGQGVVGELFF. The CDR3, as DNA: TGTGCCAGCAGCCCGGGACAGGGGGTTGTCGGGGAGCTGTTTTTT.

This clonotype turned up a few times. V gene TRBV5-1 combines with J gene TRBJ1-1, with 10 bases fitting TRBD1. Germline CDR1 reads SGHRS; CDR2 reads YFSETQ. This CDR3 contains 22 residues. The ends lost 0 bases at V and 3 bases at J; junction bases unmatched: 23. Here the CDR3 DNA reads TGCGCCAGCAGCTTGGCGGGGGGGAAGCAGGGACAGGGGATTAAGCGTTACACTGAAGCTTTCTTT. It is translated as CASSLAGGKQGQGIKRYTEAFF.

This chain joins TRBV6-1 and TRBJ1-6, with 10 positions matching TRBD1. V dropped 6 bases and J dropped 10; count of bases not matched to a gene: 12. CDR3 length equals 16 residues. Per germline, CDR1 MNHNS and CDR2 SASEGT. The CDR3 region has the DNA TGTGCCAGCAGCCGACCGTCCGGGACAGGGGTGTCACCCCTCCACTTT. It translates to CASSRPSGTGVSPLHF.

The sample holds a few counts of this clonotype. The V call is TRBV18, the J call TRBJ2-3; D is undetermined. V lost 3 bases and J lost 1, with 11 bases in between. The CDR3 contains 15 residues. The V gene's germline CDR1 is KGHSH and CDR2 LQKENI. CDR3 amino acids: CASSPQTGGTDTQYF. Written as DNA, the CDR3 is TGTGCCAGCTCACCGCAAACTGGCGGCACAGATACGCAGTATTTT.

V is TRBV7-9 and J is TRBJ2-1; D unresolved. Germline V gene data show CDR1 as SEHNR and CDR2 as FQNEAQ (reference sequence). This CDR3 is 16 amino acids long. The V and J ends lost 5 bases and 0 bases respectively, with 14 bases between them. The CDR3 coding sequence is TGTGCCAGCAGCGCGAGGACCCATTCCTCCTACAATGAGCAGTTCTTC. It codes for CASSARTHSSYNEQFF. The variable domain in full, with the rest retrieved from reference TRBV7-9 and TRBJ2-1, is DTGVSQNPRHKITKRGQNVTFRCDPISEHNRLYWYRQTLGQGPEFLTYFQNEAQLEKSRLLSDRFSAERPKGSFSTLEIQRTEQGDSAMYLCASSARTHSSYNEQFFGPGTRLTVL.

This chain links TRBV4-3 with TRBJ2-5; D might be TRBD1 (5 bases). Trimming cost V 0 bases and J 2 bases, with 10 bases left between them. Germline CDR1 and CDR2: LGHNA and YSLEER. The CDR3 sequence is 15 residues long. The CDR3 is CASSQEWRQQETQYF. The CDR3 bases are TGCGCCAGCAGCCAAGAGTGGAGACAGCAAGAGACCCAGTACTTC.

This clonotype was counted only a few times. The J gene is TRBJ2-5, the V gene TRBV23-1; D perhaps matches TRBD1 (6 bases). TRBV23-1 is placed among ORFs of uncertain function. V was clipped by 2 bases and J by 1 base, with 17 bases between them. The CDR3 length is 17 residues. The CDR3, as DNA: TGCGCCAGCAGTCAACTCTTACACAGGGAGCCCCAAGAGACCCAGTACTTC. It is translated as CASSQLLHREPQETQYF.

The gene calls are TRBV18 and TRBJ2-2, with D possibly matching TRBD1 (6 bases). The V gene lost 3 bases and the J gene lost 8 bases, with 16 bases spanning the gap. The CDR3 consists of 15 residues. Germline lookup yields CDR1 KGHSH and CDR2 LQKENI. In DNA form, the CDR3 reads TGTGCCAGCTCACCTCAGCCGGGACAAAAGGGGGAGCTGTTTTTT. It is translated as CASSPQPGQKGELFF.

This chain uses TRBV29-1 with TRBJ1-4, with TRBD1 matching 7 bases. V lost 4 bases, J lost 3 bases, and 2 bases stayed unmatched. The CDR3 sequence is 13 residues long. Germline loops: CDR1 SQVTM, CDR2 ANQGSEA. Here the CDR3 DNA reads TGCAGCGTTGGACAGGGAGCTAATGAAAAACTGTTTTTT. Translating it yields CSVGQGANEKLFF.

This clonotype appeared a few times. The chain carries TRBV29-1 and TRBJ1-5, with D uncertain. Germline V CDR1 and CDR2: SQVTM, ANQGSEA. Between the trimmed V and J ends, which lost 4 bases and 5 bases, there was a span of 9 bases. The CDR3 is 12 residues long. The CDR3 protein is CSVGEPDQPQHF. CDR3 bases: TGCAGCGTTGGCGAACCGGATCAGCCCCAGCATTTT.

A few counts support this clonotype. The chain links TRBV7-9 to TRBJ2-7; tentatively, D is TRBD1 (6 bases). The germline V gene encodes CDR1 SEHNR and CDR2 FQNEAQ (reference sequence). This CDR3 is 12 amino acids long. V was clipped by 4 bases and J by 6 bases, with 10 bases between them. The chain's CDR3 is CASSSQGGEQYF. CDR3 nucleotide sequence: TGTGCCAGCAGCTCACAGGGTGGCGAGCAGTACTTC. The whole variable domain, remainder taken from reference TRBV7-9 and TRBJ2-7, is DTGVSQNPRHKITKRGQNVTFRCDPISEHNRLYWYRQTLGQGPEFLTYFQNEAQLEKSRLLSDRFSAERPKGSFSTLEIQRTEQGDSAMYLCASSSQGGEQYFGPGTRLTVT.

This clonotype has more than one count but fewer than ten. This chain joins TRBV2 and TRBJ1-1; 9 bases line up with TRBD1. This CDR3 comprises 13 residues. Germline CDR1 reads SNHLY; CDR2 reads FYNNEI. The ends lost 5 bases at V and 5 bases at J; junction bases unmatched: 3. The CDR3 DNA sequence: TGTGCCAGCAGTTTCGGACAGGGGACTGAAGCTTTCTTT. This translates into CASSFGQGTEAFF.

V is TRBV20-1 and J is TRBJ1-1; the D gene is possibly TRBD1 (5 bases). In germline, CDR1 is DFQATT, CDR2 SNEGSKA (reference sequence). With 1 base removed from V and 1 base from J, the gap between germline ends came to 10 bases. The CDR3 covers 14 residues. The CDR3 is CSARASGGNTEAFF. CDR3 bases: TGCAGTGCTAGAGCTTCCGGGGGGAACACTGAAGCTTTCTTT.

This sequence joins TRBV10-2 and TRBJ2-5; no clear D. CDR3 length equals 13 residues. CDR1 WSHSY and CDR2 SAAADI come from the germline V gene. The V end was cut by 10 bases, the J end by 1 base, with 13 bases between. The DNA for the CDR3 is TGCGCCACCCTGGGGAAGGGCCAAGAGACCCAGTACTTC. Translated, it gives CATLGKGQETQYF.

This clonotype occurred a few times. The chain combines TRBV28 with TRBJ1-2; no definite D call. V shed 7 bases and J shed 7 bases, with 19 bases lying between them. Per the germline V gene, CDR1 is MDHEN and CDR2 is SYDVKM. The CDR3 extends over 14 amino acids. The CDR3 DNA sequence: TGTGCCAGCAACATGGGAAGTAGGCTCGCTGGCTACACCTTC. Protein sequence: CASNMGSRLAGYTF.

In its sample, this clonotype was seen many times. This chain links TRBV5-5 with TRBJ2-5; D not resolved. The CDR3 is 13 amino acids. The germline CDR1 and CDR2 sequences are SGHKS and YYEKEE (reference sequence). The V gene lost 1 base and the J gene lost 0 bases, with 4 bases spanning the gap. CDR3 bases: TGTGCCAGCAGCTTGAGGAACCAAGAGACCCAGTACTTC. This sequence encodes CASSLRNQETQYF.

The rearrangement joins TRBV5-8 to TRBJ2-2, with a weak D call TRBD1 (6 bases). The length of the CDR3 is 14 residues. Germline-derived CDR1 and CDR2 are SGHTS and YDEGEE. V was pared by 2 bases and J by 6 bases, with 11 bases between. CDR3 amino acids: CASSLFRGSGELFF. The CDR3 coding sequence is TGTGCCAGCAGCTTATTCAGGGGTTCCGGGGAGCTGTTTTTT. The full variable domain, in which reference TRBV5-8 and TRBJ2-2 provide the parts outside the CDR3, is EAGVTQSPTHLIKTRGQQATLRCSPISGHTSVYWYQQALGLGLQFLLWYDEGEERNRGNFPPRFSGRQFPNYSSELNVNALELEDSALYLCASSLFRGSGELFFGEGSRLTVL.